Given below is one T cell receptor (beta chain) in context. The antigen is not known. With the Oncomine TCR Beta short-read assay, DNA from cultured CD4+ T cells was sequenced. Genomic DNA was isolated from cultured CD4+ T cells. TCRdb processed the PCR reads anew with MiXCR; each CDR3 protein has one entry. This table has about 16,000 distinct CDR3 sequences, about 40% appearing once. Treatment indicated: approximately 9-day PBMC culture with coronavirus spike peptide pools or control peptides (ViraFEST assay). First, ViraFEST expanded antigen-specific T cells with peptide pools, and next it sequenced the TCRs. Scientists separated out CD4+ T cells through negative selection following 10 days in culture. CDR3 length: 14 amino acids. Germline V lookup: CDR1 DFQATT, CDR2 SNEGSKA (reference sequence). Trimming took 3 bases from V and 1 from J; bases not matched to a gene: 3. The data belong to a study of vaccination and CD4 T cells after COVID-19. Across the study: Some control cultures received a CEFX pool, which served as the positive control. Others received an HIV-1 Nef pool or no peptide.

The sequence derives from a human donor who received a COVID-19 vaccine. This specimen consisted of CD4+ T cells from blood, cultured in vitro, obtained before SARS-CoV-2 vaccination. The chain couples TRBV20-1 to TRBJ1-5; TRBD1 agrees at 7 bases. CDR3 bases: TGCAGTGCTAGGCAGACAGGGAGCAATCAGCCCCAGCATTTT. Protein product: CSARQTGSNQPQHF.